The present T cell receptor (beta chain) was sequenced within a study of OX40 agonist ivuxolimab in advanced cancers. In the study overall: It was ivuxolimab, an agonistic anti-OX40 (CD134) antibody, that patients were treated with.

The V gene's germline CDR1 is MNHEY and CDR2 SVGAGI. The ends were cut back, 2 bases at V and 4 bases at J, with 8 bases in the middle. The CDR3 has 13 amino acids. Assay used: immunoSEQ multiplex PCR; TCRdb lists only in-frame clones, some missing. The table has approximately 76,000 clones, around 85% seen once. Source: CD4+ or CD8+ T cells sorted from blood, taken in a trial of the OX40 agonist ivuxolimab. The receptor was isolated from an adult with an advanced solid tumor such as melanoma, head and neck, liver or kidney cancer. The rearrangement joins TRBV6-5 to TRBJ1-2; D might be TRBD1 (6 bases). Here the CDR3 reads CASSYGDTYGYTF. In DNA form, the CDR3 reads TGTGCCAGCAGTTACGGGGACACCTATGGCTACACCTTC.